The 13 T cell receptor beta chains below were found in one sample sequenced in a study of T cells in Graves' hyperthyroidism and ophthalmopathy. Amplified TCR beta CDR3 regions derived from RNA transcripts. First-round RT-PCR of the TCR CDR3 relied on the HTBI primer set. MiXCR, applied by TCRdb to the multiplex PCR reads, yields one record per CDR3 protein. The table lists about 250,000 distinct CDR3 sequences, roughly 15% of them singletons. Sequencing was carried out using blood. The source is a woman aged 50 to 60 with Graves' hyperthyroidism that later progressed to Graves' ophthalmopathy.

This clonotype was recorded a few times. J is TRBJ1-6 and V is TRBV19, with D hard to call. Germline V gives CDR1 LNHDA, CDR2 SQIVND (reference sequence). CDR3 length: 16 amino acids. Trimming cost V 5 bases and J 10 bases, with 21 bases left between them. CDR3 in amino acids: CASSVLLDLYGSPLHF. The CDR3 bases are TGTGCCAGTAGTGTGTTGCTGGACCTGTACGGATCACCCCTCCACTTT.

This clonotype has ten or more counts. J is TRBJ2-7 and V is TRBV5-1; 8 bases are a match to TRBD1. There are 15 residues in the CDR3. Germline-derived CDR1 and CDR2 are SGHRS and YFSETQ. V trimming: 3 bases; J trimming: 3 bases; junction bases outside the gene matches: 8. The CDR3 region is CASSWGWTGRYEQYF. CDR3 DNA: TGCGCCAGCAGCTGGGGGTGGACAGGGCGCTACGAGCAGTACTTC. Full variable domain (remainder filled in from reference TRBV5-1 and TRBJ2-7): KAGVTQTPRYLIKTRGQQVTLSCSPISGHRSVSWYQQTPGQGLQFLFEYFSETQRNKGNFPGRFSGRQFSNSRSEMNVSTLELGDSALYLCASSWGWTGRYEQYFGPGTRLTVT.

This clonotype showed up just a few times. The chain links TRBV19 to TRBJ2-1, with 9 bases fitting TRBD1. Trimming removed 8 bases from V and 0 bases from J; junction bases left unmatched: 20. Per germline, CDR1 LNHDA and CDR2 SQIVND (reference sequence). This CDR3 has 20 residues. The CDR3 sequence: CASFNPGTGKEGPSYNEQFF. CDR3 nucleotides: TGTGCCAGTTTCAACCCGGGGACAGGGAAGGAGGGCCCCTCCTACAATGAGCAGTTCTTC.

The CDR3 nucleotides are TGCGCCAGCAGCCCCCATACAAACTATGGCTACACCTTC. It encodes CASSPHTNYGYTF. V is TRBV4-1 and J is TRBJ1-2; D not certain. The V end was cut by 4 bases, the J end by 2 bases, with 8 bases between. The germline V gene encodes CDR1 MGHRA and CDR2 YSYEKL. The CDR3 has 13 residues.

This clonotype has ten or more counts. The V gene is TRBV6-1, the J gene TRBJ2-1; 12 nucleotides line up with TRBD2. This CDR3 spans 15 amino acids. V trimming: 7 bases; J trimming: 8 bases; junction bases outside the gene matches: 9. Germline V gene data show CDR1 as MNHNS and CDR2 as SASEGT. In DNA, the CDR3 is TGTGCCAGCACCTCACGACTAGCGGGAGAGCATGAGCAGTTCTTC. As protein: CASTSRLAGEHEQFF.

This clonotype was found many times. The rearrangement joins TRBV20-1 to TRBJ1-2; 7 nucleotides match TRBD1. Germline V gene data show CDR1 as DFQATT and CDR2 as SNEGSKA (reference sequence). The CDR3 covers 11 residues. CDR3 nucleotides: TGCAGCGTTGACAGGGACTATGGCTACACCTTC. Translated: CSVDRDYGYTF.

This clonotype showed up many times. The rearrangement joins TRBV7-2 to TRBJ2-4, with D hard to call. Germline V gene data show CDR1 as SGHTA and CDR2 as FQGNSA. Trimming took off 1 base at V and 7 bases at J, with 8 bases between the two ends. This CDR3 comprises 13 residues. The CDR3 spells CASSLGPSNIQYF. CDR3 bases: TGTGCCAGCAGCTTAGGGCCTTCTAACATTCAGTACTTC.

The sample holds many counts of this clonotype. This chain joins TRBV7-8 and TRBJ2-1; 9 positions agree with TRBD2. The CDR3 loop spans 14 amino acids. With 2 bases clipped from V and 5 bases from J, the junction kept 1 base outside the gene matches. Looked up from germline, CDR1 is SGHVS and CDR2 is FQNEAQ. The CDR3 spells CASSLRLADNEQFF. The DNA for the CDR3 is TGTGCCAGCAGCTTACGACTAGCGGACAATGAGCAGTTCTTC. Full variable domain (rest looked up from reference TRBV7-8 and TRBJ2-1): GAGVSQSPRYKVAKRGQDVALRCDPISGHVSLFWYQQALGQGPEFLTYFQNEAQLDKSGLPSDRFFAERPEGSVSTLKIQRTQQEDSAVYLCASSLRLADNEQFFGPGTRLTVL.

In this sample, this clonotype turned up many times. The chain combines TRBV29-1 with TRBJ1-2; 9 bases agree with TRBD1. The CDR3 length is 14 residues. V was clipped by 4 bases and J by 4 bases; unmatched bases: 7. The germline CDR1 and CDR2 sequences are SQVTM and ANQGSEA. The CDR3 spells CSVGDRDGIYGYTF. In DNA form, the CDR3 reads TGCAGCGTTGGGGACAGGGACGGGATCTATGGCTACACCTTC. Full variable domain (missing parts from reference TRBV29-1 and TRBJ1-2): SAVISQKPSRDICQRGTSLTIQCQVDSQVTMMFWYRQQPGQSLTLIATANQGSEATYESGFVIDKFPISRPNLTFSTLTVSNMSPEDSSIYLCSVGDRDGIYGYTFGSGTRLTVV.

The sample holds many counts of this clonotype. This chain uses TRBV7-9 with TRBJ2-1, with 7 nucleotides matching TRBD1. Germline V gene lookup returns CDR1 SEHNR and CDR2 FQNEAQ (reference sequence). CDR3 length equals 13 residues. J gave up 6 bases and V 10 bases, and 9 bases lay outside the gene matches. CDR3 region: CATRWAGGNEQFF. The CDR3 nucleotides read TGTGCCACCCGATGGGCAGGGGGCAATGAGCAGTTCTTC.

This clonotype was detected ten times or more. J is TRBJ2-3 and V is TRBV7-2; 10 positions agree with TRBD2. This CDR3 spans 16 amino acids. Per germline, CDR1 SGHTA and CDR2 FQGNSA. Trimming removed 3 bases from V and 5 bases from J; junction bases left unmatched: 8. CDR3 amino acids: CASSFSGGLARDTQYF. The CDR3 DNA is TGTGCCAGCAGCTTTAGTGGGGGACTAGCGAGAGATACGCAGTATTTT.

In its sample, this clonotype was seen many times. The chain recombines TRBV19 with TRBJ1-5; D ambiguous. This CDR3 contains 12 residues. Per germline, CDR1 LNHDA and CDR2 SQIVND (reference sequence). V was trimmed by 3 bases and J by 6 bases, leaving 6 bases between them. CDR3 bases: TGTGCCAGTAGTATTGGTGGTCAGCCCCAGCATTTT. Its translation: CASSIGGQPQHF.

This clonotype was detected ten times or more. This chain uses TRBV20-1 with TRBJ1-1, with a weak D call TRBD1 (6 bases). The CDR3 runs 12 residues. Trimming stripped 3 bases from V and 7 bases from J, with 12 bases between. The germline V gene has CDR1 DFQATT and CDR2 SNEGSKA (reference sequence). The CDR3 coding sequence is TGCAGTGCTAGTGTCGGGGGCGGTGAAGCTTTCTTT. Translated, it gives CSASVGGGEAFF.